Following are 15 T cell receptor beta chains from one sample sequenced in a study of T cell responses to AZD1222 COVID-19 vaccine (dated by TCRdb to the early 2020s). Explained via the paper, the time point label denotes: baseline before first vaccination. The library came from the immunoSEQ multiplex PCR assay. TCRdb carries this immuneACCESS record with in-frame sequences only. Its versions omit some clonotypes, under half of them owing to an unresolved V gene in the studies checked, with the rest unexplained. A total of tens of thousands of clones appear in this sample, approximately 81% of them only once. The ten largest account for about 13% of the sample. This specimen was peripheral blood, taken on day 0 of AZD1222 vaccination. Every receptor here comes from an adult in good health.

This chain links TRBV11-2 with TRBJ1-3; D gene ambiguous. Between the trimmed V and J ends, which lost 5 bases and 4 bases, there was a span of 15 bases. The length of the CDR3 is 15 residues. Germline V gene sequence: CDR1 SGHAT, CDR2 FQNNGV. The CDR3 reads CASSPTGVYGNTIYF. CDR3 nucleotide sequence: TGTGCCAGCAGCCCCACGGGCGTCTACGGAAACACCATATATTTT.

This rearrangement joins TRBV7-2 to TRBJ2-7; TRBD1 might be the D (6 bases). The CDR3 loop spans 15 amino acids. Trimming stripped 2 bases from V and 1 base from J, with 12 bases between. The germline V gene encodes CDR1 SGHTA and CDR2 FQGNSA. Here the CDR3 DNA reads TGTGCCAGCAGCTTATCCACAGGGCCGTCCTACGAGCAGTACTTC. Protein: CASSLSTGPSYEQYF.

The chain carries TRBV2 and TRBJ1-3; D is unclear. Trimming removed 4 bases from V and 0 bases from J, with 10 bases in between. Germline V gives CDR1 SNHLY, CDR2 FYNNEI. This CDR3 is built from 15 residues. The CDR3 loop reads CASSVGRNSGNTIYF. Written as DNA, the CDR3 is TGTGCCAGCAGTGTGGGCAGGAACTCTGGAAACACCATATATTTT.

The chain joins TRBV5-1 to TRBJ2-1; 9 bases agree with TRBD2. The V and J ends lost 0 bases and 0 bases, in that order; junction bases with no gene match: 1. The CDR3 totals 16 residues. CDR1 and CDR2 (germline): SGHRS, YFSETQ. The CDR3 region has the DNA TGCGCCAGCAGCTTGGATAGCGGGGGCTCCTACAATGAGCAGTTCTTC. Translating gives CASSLDSGGSYNEQFF. The full variable domain, rest sourced from reference TRBV5-1 and TRBJ2-1, is KAGVTQTPRYLIKTRGQQVTLSCSPISGHRSVSWYQQTPGQGLQFLFEYFSETQRNKGNFPGRFSGRQFSNSRSEMNVSTLELGDSALYLCASSLDSGGSYNEQFFGPGTRLTVL.

This clone occurred a few times. V and J are TRBV5-8 and TRBJ1-3, with 7 bases that match TRBD1. CDR1 SGHTS and CDR2 YDEGEE come from the germline V gene. The ends lost 0 bases at V and 3 bases at J; junction bases unmatched: 3. The CDR3 loop spans 15 amino acids. CDR3 DNA sequence: TGTGCCAGCAGCTTGGCCCAGGGGGTTGGAAACACCATATATTTT. Translation: CASSLAQGVGNTIYF.

The genes are TRBV15 and TRBJ1-4; 11 nucleotides align to TRBD1. V shed 0 bases and J 7 bases; nucleotides not matched to a gene: 7. In germline, CDR1 is LNHNV, CDR2 YYDKDF (reference sequence). The CDR3 is made up of 17 amino acids. CDR3 DNA sequence: TGTGCCACCAGCAGAGATTCGGGGACAGGGGGAGGTGAAAAACTGTTTTTT. Translation gives CATSRDSGTGGGEKLFF.

This chain connects TRBV11-2 to TRBJ1-1, with D possibly TRBD1 on 5 matching bases. Germline V CDR1 and CDR2: SGHAT, FQNNGV. The CDR3 is made up of 14 amino acids. Deletions cut 5 bases from V and 4 bases from J, with 14 bases between. Here the CDR3 reads CASSQGEAGTEAFF. In DNA, the CDR3 is TGTGCCAGCAGCCAGGGAGAGGCGGGCACTGAAGCTTTCTTT.

The chain employs TRBV6-5 and TRBJ1-2; D is ambiguous. The CDR3 has 15 residues. With 4 bases removed from V and 1 base from J, the gap between germline ends came to 13 bases. Germline V lookup: CDR1 MNHEY, CDR2 SVGAGI. In nucleotides, the CDR3 is TGTGCCAGCAGTTCCCCAGCCAGCTATAACTATGGCTACACCTTC. It is translated as CASSSPASYNYGYTF.

V usage is TRBV4-3 and J usage is TRBJ1-6; D is undetermined. Trimming stripped 1 base from V and 9 bases from J, with 22 bases between. CDR1 is LGHNA and CDR2 is YSLEER in the germline V gene. The CDR3 totals 18 residues. CDR3 nucleotide sequence: TGCGCCAGCAGCCAAGTGGTAGGCAGAGCCTTAGGTAGTTCACCCCTCCACTTT. It specifies CASSQVVGRALGSSPLHF.

This clone has just one count. The V call is TRBV4-3, the J call TRBJ1-3; TRBD1 is a possible D gene (6 bases). The CDR3 totals 19 residues. CDR1 is LGHNA and CDR2 is YSLEER in the germline V gene. Trimming cost V 0 bases and J 3 bases, with 21 bases left between them. CDR3 residues: CASSQDRQETGLGGNTIYF. The CDR3 DNA reads TGCGCCAGCAGCCAAGATCGTCAAGAGACAGGCCTGGGTGGAAACACCATATATTTT.

The chain carries TRBV24-1 and TRBJ2-1, with 11 nucleotides matching TRBD2. CDR1 and CDR2 (germline): KGHDR, SFDVKD. CDR3 length equals 16 residues. Trimming at V came to 4 bases and at J to 8 bases, leaving 9 bases not matched to a gene. The CDR3 nucleotides read TGTGCCACCAGTGACTATAGCGGGGGGGCCCCGGATGAGCAGTTCTTC. It yields the protein CATSDYSGGAPDEQFF.

The chain joins TRBV2 to TRBJ2-2; D may be TRBD1 (5 bases). Trimming pared 6 bases from V and 2 bases from J, leaving 10 bases between. This CDR3 has 14 amino acids. Germline assignment: CDR1 SNHLY and CDR2 FYNNEI. For the CDR3, the DNA is TGTGCCAGCAGCCCCAGGGTTAACACCGGGGAGCTGTTTTTT. The encoded protein is CASSPRVNTGELFF.

In its sample, this clone was seen once. Here the CDR3 DNA reads TGTGCCAGCACTGCCGGGACAGGGGCTTTCCCCGGGGAGCTGTTTTTT. It yields the protein CASTAGTGAFPGELFF. The chain recombines TRBV9 with TRBJ2-2; 10 bases are a match to TRBD1. This CDR3 has 16 residues. Trimming removed 6 bases from V and 6 bases from J; junction bases left unmatched: 11. CDR1 and CDR2 from the germline V gene are SGDLS and YYNGEE.

The rearrangement joins TRBV4-2 to TRBJ1-3, with D uncertain. The CDR3 has 17 residues. The germline V and J ends were trimmed by 3 bases and 0 bases, with 15 bases remaining between them. Germline V lookup: CDR1 LGHNA, CDR2 YNFKEQ. CDR3 in amino acids: CASSQDLWASSGNTIYF. The CDR3 nucleotides read TGTGCCAGCAGCCAGGACCTTTGGGCGTCCTCTGGAAACACCATATATTTT.

CDR3 coding DNA: TGCGCCAGCAGCCAAGATGCCGTCCGGCGGAGCTCCTACGAGCAGTACTTC. This sequence encodes CASSQDAVRRSSYEQYF. The chain employs TRBV4-1 and TRBJ2-7; D not resolved. The germline V and J ends were trimmed by 0 bases and 0 bases, with 15 bases remaining between them. The CDR3 is made up of 17 amino acids. The germline V gene encodes CDR1 MGHRA and CDR2 YSYEKL.